This T cell receptor beta chain was identified during a study of tumor-infiltrating lymphocytes in primary liver carcinoma. Remarks on this clonotype: One junction end disagrees with the germline gene, perhaps due to a read error.

The length of the CDR3 is 13 residues. CDR1 and CDR2 from the germline V gene are MNHNS and SASEGT. Total RNA amounting to roughly 450 ng was the source from which TCR beta cDNA was made with a constant-region primer. Slightly modified ARM-PCR served as the procedure for the TCR beta libraries. These libraries came from three rounds of nested multiplex PCR. The first two PCR rounds used TRBV1-TRBV30 primers with a Cbeta primer, 9 to 11 cycles each. Via MiXCR, TCRdb re-called the multiplex PCR reads, giving one row per CDR3 protein. The sample has around 70,000 distinct CDR3 sequences; more than 60% are singletons. Investigators took RNA and DNA out together from approximately 22-30 mg of unsorted bulk tissue.

The receptor's source is a man aged 35-49 years with primary liver carcinoma and hepatitis B virus infection. The V and J genes are TRBV6-1 and TRBJ1-5; no clear D gene. The specimen sequenced was liver tumor tissue from sampling region 4. The sample's subset: tumor region T4, right-lateral pole. The CDR3 sequence is CVSCMAWDQPQRF. The CDR3 nucleotides are TGTGTCAGCTGTATGGCGTGGGATCAGCCCCAGCGTTTT.